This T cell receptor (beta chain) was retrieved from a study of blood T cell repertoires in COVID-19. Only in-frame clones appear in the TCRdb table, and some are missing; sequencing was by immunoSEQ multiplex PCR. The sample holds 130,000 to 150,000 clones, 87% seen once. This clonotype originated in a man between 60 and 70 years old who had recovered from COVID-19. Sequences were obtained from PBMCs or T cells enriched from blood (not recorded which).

DNA of the CDR3: TGTGCCAGCAGCTACGCAGGAGGAGAAGCTTTCTTT. It yields the protein CASSYAGGEAFF. The genes are TRBV3-1 (or the pseudogene TRBV3-2) and TRBJ1-1; no reliable D call. This CDR3 has 12 residues. Germline V gene data show CDR1 as LGHDT and CDR2 as YNNKEL (reference sequence). Trimming stripped 5 bases from V and 8 bases from J, with 12 bases between.